This T cell receptor beta chain stems from a study of T-cell reconstitution after alpha-beta-depleted transplantation in children. This clonotype was detected ten times or more. Germline loops: CDR1 ENHRY, CDR2 SYGVKD. J gave up 10 bases and V 3 bases, and 9 bases lay outside the gene matches. The CDR3 runs 15 residues. Library preparation (for TCRbeta) was performed with unique molecular identifiers. TCRdb reprocessed the PCR reads via MiXCR and lists one record per CDR3 protein. The sample contains 450,000 to 500,000 distinct CDR3 sequences, approximately 12% of which appear only once. The genes are TRBV10-3 and TRBJ2-1, with 10 nucleotides matching TRBD2. The sample consisted of PBMCs from the stem cell graft donor, taken from the stem cell graft. This clonotype originated in a human donor who donated a stem cell graft to a child with combined immunodeficiency. The CDR3 DNA reads TGTGCCATCAGTGATGATAGCGGGGGGCCCGGGGAGCAGTTCTTC. Translated: CAISDDSGGPGEQFF.